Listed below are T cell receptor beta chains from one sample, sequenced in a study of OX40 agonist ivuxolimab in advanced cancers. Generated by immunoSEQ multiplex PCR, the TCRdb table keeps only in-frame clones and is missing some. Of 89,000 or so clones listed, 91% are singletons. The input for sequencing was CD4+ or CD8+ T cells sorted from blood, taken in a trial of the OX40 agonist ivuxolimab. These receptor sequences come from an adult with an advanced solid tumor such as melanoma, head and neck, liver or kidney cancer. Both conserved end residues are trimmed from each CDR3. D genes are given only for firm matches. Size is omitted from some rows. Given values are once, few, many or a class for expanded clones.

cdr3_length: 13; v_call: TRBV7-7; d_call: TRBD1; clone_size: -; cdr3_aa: ASSRVVQGVETQY
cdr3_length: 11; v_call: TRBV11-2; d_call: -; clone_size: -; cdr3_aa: ASSPWREYEQY
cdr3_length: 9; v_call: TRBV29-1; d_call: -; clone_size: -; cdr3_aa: SARTVAGYT
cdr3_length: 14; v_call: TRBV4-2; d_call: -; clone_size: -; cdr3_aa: ASSQSYPDRSYGYT
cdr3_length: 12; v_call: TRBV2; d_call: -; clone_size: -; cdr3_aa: ASSDPGKIETQY
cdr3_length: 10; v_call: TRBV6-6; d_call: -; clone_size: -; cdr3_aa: ASSYWGNEQF
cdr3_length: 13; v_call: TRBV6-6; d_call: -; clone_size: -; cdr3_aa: ASSYSKQNNEKLF
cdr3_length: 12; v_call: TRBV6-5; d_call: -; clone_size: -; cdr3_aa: ASSYDLLNTEAF
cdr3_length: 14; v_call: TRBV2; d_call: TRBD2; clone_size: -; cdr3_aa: ASRGLAGSIVGELF
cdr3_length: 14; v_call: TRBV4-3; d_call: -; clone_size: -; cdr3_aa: ASSQDSMFSGNTIY
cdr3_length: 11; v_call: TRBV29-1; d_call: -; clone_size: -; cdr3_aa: SVEWSGITEQF
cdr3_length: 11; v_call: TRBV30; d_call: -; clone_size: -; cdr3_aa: AWSRDINQPQH
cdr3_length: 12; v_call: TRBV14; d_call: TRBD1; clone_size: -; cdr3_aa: ASSHRTGGDEQY
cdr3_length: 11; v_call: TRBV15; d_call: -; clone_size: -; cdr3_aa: ATSRVYRIEAF
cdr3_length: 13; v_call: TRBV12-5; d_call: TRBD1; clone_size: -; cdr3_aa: ASGFGTGLLNEQF
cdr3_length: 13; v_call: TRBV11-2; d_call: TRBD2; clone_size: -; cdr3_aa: ASSFSGSEGDTQY
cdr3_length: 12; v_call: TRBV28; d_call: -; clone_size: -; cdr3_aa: ASKTVSGANVLT
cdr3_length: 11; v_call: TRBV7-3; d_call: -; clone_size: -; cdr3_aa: ASSLRSEDEQF
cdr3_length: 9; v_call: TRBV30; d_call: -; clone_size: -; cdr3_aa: AWSEGKAQH
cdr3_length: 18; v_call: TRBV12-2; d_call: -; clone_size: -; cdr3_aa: ASRLGFNPANQGSYNEQF
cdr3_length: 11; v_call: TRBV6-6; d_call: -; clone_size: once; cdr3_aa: ASSYFPTDTQY
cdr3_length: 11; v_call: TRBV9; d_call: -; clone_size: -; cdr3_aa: ASSSGTAIEQF
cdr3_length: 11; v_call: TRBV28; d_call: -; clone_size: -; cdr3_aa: ASSFPSFNGYT
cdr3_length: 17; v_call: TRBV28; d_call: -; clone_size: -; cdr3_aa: ASSFPPSEDIGLLNTIY
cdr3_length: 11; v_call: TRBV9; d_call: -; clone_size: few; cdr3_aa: ASSADWATEAF
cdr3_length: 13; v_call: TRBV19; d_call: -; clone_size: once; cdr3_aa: ASSMPNSLTDTQY
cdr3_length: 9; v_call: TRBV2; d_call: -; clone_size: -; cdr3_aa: ASSLQETQY
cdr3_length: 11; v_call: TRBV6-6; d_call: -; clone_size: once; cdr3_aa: ASNLDRTDTQY
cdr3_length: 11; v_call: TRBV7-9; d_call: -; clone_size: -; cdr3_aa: ASSSPTGLEQF
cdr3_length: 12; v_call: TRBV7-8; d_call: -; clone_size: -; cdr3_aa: ASSLDGLLRGYT
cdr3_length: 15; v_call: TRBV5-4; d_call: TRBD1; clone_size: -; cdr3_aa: ASSLGTGDEYQETQY
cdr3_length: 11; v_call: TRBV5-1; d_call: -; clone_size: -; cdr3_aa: ASSGARNYEQY
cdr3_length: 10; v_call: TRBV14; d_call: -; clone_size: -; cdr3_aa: ASSRTGTELF
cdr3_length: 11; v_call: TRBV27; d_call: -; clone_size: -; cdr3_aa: ASSLNSNYGYT
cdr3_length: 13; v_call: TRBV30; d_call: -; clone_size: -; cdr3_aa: AWSVGAAGNQPQH
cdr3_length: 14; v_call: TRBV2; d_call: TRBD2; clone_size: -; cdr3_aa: ASSRTGTSKYNEQF
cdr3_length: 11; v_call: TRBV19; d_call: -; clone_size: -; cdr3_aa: ASRTGPNQPQH
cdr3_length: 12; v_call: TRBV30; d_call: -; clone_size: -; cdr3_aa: AWSVGASADTQY
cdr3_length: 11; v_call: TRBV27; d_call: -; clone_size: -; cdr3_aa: ASSRDWGDTQY
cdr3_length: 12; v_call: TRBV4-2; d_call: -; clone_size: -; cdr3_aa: ASSQGTGANVLT
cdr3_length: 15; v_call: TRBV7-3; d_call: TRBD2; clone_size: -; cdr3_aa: ASSLHSSLRGDDTQY
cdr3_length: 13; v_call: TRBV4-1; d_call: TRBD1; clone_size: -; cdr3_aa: ASSLTGGAGTEAF
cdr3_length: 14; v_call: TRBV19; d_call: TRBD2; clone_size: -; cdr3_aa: ASSIEPFSGSDEQF
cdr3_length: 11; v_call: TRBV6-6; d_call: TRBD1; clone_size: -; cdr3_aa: ASRLTGATEAF
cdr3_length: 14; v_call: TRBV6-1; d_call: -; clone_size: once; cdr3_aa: ASSEGGGRWNTEAF
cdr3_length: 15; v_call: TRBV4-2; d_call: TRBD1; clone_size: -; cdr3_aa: ASSQVQGASSNQPQH
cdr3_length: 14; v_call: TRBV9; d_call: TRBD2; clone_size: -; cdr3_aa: ASSALTGLANNEQF
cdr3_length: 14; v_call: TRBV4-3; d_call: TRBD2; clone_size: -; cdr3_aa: ASSQDPAGGSYEQY